The T cell receptor (beta chain) described here comes from a study of technical replicates of blood from a handful of donors. Profiled with immunoSEQ multiplex PCR; TCRdb holds only in-frame clones, not every one. The sample includes 74,000 or so clones, approximately 96% of them seen just once. V shed 4 bases and J 7 bases; nucleotides not matched to a gene: 20. Per germline, CDR1 SGHRS and CDR2 YFSETQ. The CDR3 has 19 amino acids. The J gene is TRBJ2-2, the V gene TRBV5-1, with 9 nucleotides matching TRBD1. The TCR originated in a human donor in good health. The sequenced sample consisted of T cells isolated from PBMCs. The CDR3 DNA reads TGCGCCAGCAGCCTGGGGGATGCAAGCTACAGGGGGCGGATCGGGGAGCTGTTTTTT. It codes for CASSLGDASYRGRIGELFF.